This T cell receptor beta chain was profiled in a study of metastatic and nonmetastatic thyroid tumors. Study-wide results and caveats: A significant increase in TCR beta diversity was reportedly seen in malignant thyroid tumors relative to benign nodules, in blood and tumor.

Ahead of thyroid surgery, no patient had received treatment of any kind. TCRdb reanalyzed the PCR reads with MiXCR. The table shows about 64,000 clones, with around 15% occurring only once. This clone was observed many times. Its antigen is undetermined. The V and J ends lost 6 bases and 7 bases respectively, with 9 bases between them. The CDR3 sequence is 11 residues long. Per germline, CDR1 WSHSY and CDR2 SAAADI. This clonotype was obtained from a male donor with papillary thyroid cancer or a benign thyroid nodule (not recorded which). Some clones in this sample may be carry-over from other donors' samples. Source material: blood. The chain couples TRBV10-2 to TRBJ1-1; TRBD1 is a possible D gene (6 bases). CDR3 amino acids: CASRVRGEAFF. CDR3 coding DNA: TGCGCCAGCAGGGTCAGGGGTGAAGCTTTCTTT.